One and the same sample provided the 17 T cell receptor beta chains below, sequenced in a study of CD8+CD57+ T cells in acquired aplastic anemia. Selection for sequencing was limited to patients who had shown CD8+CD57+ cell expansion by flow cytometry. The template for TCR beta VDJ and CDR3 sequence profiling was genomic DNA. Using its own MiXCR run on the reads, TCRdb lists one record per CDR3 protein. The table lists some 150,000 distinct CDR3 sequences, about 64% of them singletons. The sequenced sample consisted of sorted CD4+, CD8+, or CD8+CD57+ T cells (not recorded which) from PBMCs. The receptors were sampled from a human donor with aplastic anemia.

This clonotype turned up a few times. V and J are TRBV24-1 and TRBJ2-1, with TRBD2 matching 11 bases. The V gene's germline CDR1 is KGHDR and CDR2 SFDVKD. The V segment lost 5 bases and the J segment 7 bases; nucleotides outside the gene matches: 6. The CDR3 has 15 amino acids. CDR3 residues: CATSAISGGANEQFF. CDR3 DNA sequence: TGTGCCACCAGTGCCATTAGCGGGGGGGCGAATGAGCAGTTCTTC.

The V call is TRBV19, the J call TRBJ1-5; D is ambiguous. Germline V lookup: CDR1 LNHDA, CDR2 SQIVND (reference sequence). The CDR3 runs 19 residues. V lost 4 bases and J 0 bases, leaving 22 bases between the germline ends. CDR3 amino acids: CASSKSGGRPRYSNQPQHF. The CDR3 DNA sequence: TGTGCCAGTAGTAAGTCAGGAGGTCGTCCTCGATATAGCAATCAGCCCCAGCATTTT.

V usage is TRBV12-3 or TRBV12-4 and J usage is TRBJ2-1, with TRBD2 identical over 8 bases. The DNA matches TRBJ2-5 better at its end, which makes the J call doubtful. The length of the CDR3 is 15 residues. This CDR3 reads CASSLTGTRVRDQYF. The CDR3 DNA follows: TGTGCCAGCAGTTTAACAGGGACTAGAGTCAGAGACCAGTACTTC.

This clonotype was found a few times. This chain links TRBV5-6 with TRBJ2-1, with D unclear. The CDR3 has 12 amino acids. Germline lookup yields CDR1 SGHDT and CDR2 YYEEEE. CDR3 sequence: CAPASDYNEQFF. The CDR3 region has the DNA TGTGCTCCCGCATCGGACTACAATGAGCAGTTCTTC.

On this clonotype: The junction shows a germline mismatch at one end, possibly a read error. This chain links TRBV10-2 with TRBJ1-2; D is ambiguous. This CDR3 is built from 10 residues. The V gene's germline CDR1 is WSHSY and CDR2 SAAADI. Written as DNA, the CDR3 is TGCGCCAGCAGTGAGAATGCAGGCTCCTTC. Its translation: CASSENAGSF.

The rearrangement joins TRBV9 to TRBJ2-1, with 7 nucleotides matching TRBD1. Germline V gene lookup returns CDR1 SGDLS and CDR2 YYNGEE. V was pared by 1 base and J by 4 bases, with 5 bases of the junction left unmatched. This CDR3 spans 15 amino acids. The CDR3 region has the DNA TGTGCCAGCAGCGTATCAGGGGGAGAATACAATGAGCAGTTCTTC. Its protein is CASSVSGGEYNEQFF.

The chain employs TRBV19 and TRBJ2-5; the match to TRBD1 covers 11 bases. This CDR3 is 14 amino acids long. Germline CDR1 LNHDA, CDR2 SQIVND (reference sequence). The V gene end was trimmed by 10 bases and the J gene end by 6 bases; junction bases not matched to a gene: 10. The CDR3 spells CATPTGTGGQTQYF. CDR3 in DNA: TGTGCCACTCCCACTGGGACAGGGGGTCAGACCCAGTACTTC.

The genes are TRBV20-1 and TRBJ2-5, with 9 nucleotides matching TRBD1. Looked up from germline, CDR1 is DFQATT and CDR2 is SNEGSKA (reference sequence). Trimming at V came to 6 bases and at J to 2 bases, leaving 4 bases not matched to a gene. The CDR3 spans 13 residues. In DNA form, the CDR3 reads TGCAGTGCCGCTGACAGGGGGCAAGAGACCCAGTACTTC. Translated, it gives CSAADRGQETQYF.

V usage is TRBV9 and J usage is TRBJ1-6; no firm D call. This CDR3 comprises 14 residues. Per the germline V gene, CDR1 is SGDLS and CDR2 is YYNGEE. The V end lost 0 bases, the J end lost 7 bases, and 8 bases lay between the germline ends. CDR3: CASSVEDLNSPLHF. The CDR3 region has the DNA TGTGCCAGCAGCGTAGAGGACTTAAATTCACCCCTCCACTTT.

The DNA of the CDR3 is TGTGCCACCAGCAGGACACTCCGGGAGACCCAGTACTTC. Residues: CATSRTLRETQYF. V usage is TRBV15 and J usage is TRBJ2-5; D unclear. Germline CDR1 is LNHNV and CDR2 is YYDKDF (reference sequence). The V gene lost 3 bases and the J gene lost 5 bases, with 10 bases spanning the gap. The CDR3 consists of 13 residues.

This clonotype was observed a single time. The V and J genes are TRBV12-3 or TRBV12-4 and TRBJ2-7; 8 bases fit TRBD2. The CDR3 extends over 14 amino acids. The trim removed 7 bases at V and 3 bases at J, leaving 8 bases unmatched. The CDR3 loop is CASTYTGGVYEQYF. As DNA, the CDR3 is TGTGCCAGCACGTATACGGGGGGGGTCTACGAGCAGTACTTC.

Written as DNA, the CDR3 is TGTGCCAGCAGCTTGGCCGGGGGACTAGGTGATACGCAGTATTTT. The encoded protein is CASSLAGGLGDTQYF. The chain has TRBV5-4 and TRBJ2-3; TRBD2 aligns across 8 bases. The germline V gene has CDR1 SGHNT and CDR2 YYREEE (reference sequence). With 0 bases clipped from V and 6 bases from J, the junction kept 6 bases outside the gene matches. The CDR3 runs 15 residues.

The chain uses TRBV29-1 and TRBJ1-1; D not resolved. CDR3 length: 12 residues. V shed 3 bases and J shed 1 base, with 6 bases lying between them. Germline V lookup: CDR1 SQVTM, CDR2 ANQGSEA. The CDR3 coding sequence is TGCAGCGTTGAGCAAGCGAACACTGAAGCTTTCTTT. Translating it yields CSVEQANTEAFF.

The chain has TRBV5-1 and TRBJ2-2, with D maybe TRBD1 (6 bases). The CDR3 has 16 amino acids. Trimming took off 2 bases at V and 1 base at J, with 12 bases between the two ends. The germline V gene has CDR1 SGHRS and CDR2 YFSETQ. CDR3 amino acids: CASSLPGALNTGELFF. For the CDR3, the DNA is TGCGCCAGCAGCTTACCAGGGGCCCTGAACACCGGGGAGCTGTTTTTT.

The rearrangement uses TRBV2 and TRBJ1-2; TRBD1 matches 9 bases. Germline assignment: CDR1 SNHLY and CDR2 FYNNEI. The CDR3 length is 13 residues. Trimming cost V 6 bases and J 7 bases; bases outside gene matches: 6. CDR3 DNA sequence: TGTGCCAGCAGGGACAGGGGAGTCGGTGGCTACACCTTC. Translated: CASRDRGVGGYTF.

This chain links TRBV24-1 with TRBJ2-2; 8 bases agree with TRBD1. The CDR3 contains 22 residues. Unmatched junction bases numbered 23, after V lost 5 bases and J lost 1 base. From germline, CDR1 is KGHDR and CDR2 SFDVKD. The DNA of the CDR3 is TGTGCCACCAGTGGTACCTCAGGGGGCCGGATGGTAACGGTCCTGAACACCGGGGAGCTGTTTTTT. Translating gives CATSGTSGGRMVTVLNTGELFF.

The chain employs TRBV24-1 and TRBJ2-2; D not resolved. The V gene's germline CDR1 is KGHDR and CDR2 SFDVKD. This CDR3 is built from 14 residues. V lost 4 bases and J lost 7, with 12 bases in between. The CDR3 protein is CATSDSYPLGELFF. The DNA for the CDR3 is TGTGCCACCAGTGACTCTTACCCCCTCGGGGAGCTGTTTTTT.